These 13 T cell receptor beta chains originate from one sample sequenced in a study of shared clonotypes between healthy human individuals. The method was immunoSEQ multiplex PCR; TCRdb's version includes in-frame clones alone and lacks a portion of them. The sample records some 2 million clones, approximately 95% being singletons. Selected positively for CCR7 and CD45RO-negative, naive CD8 cells excluded terminally differentiated effector memory CD45RA+ cells. The sequencing input was naive CD8+ T cells sorted from blood. The origin of the receptors is a man aged 18 to 29 in good health.

This clone was recorded only once. The chain couples TRBV2 to TRBJ1-2; 12 positions match TRBD1. This CDR3 is built from 15 residues. CDR1 and CDR2 from the germline V gene are SNHLY and FYNNEI. J was trimmed by 8 bases and V by 6 bases; bases with no gene match: 10. The CDR3 bases are TGTGCCAGCAGCGACCCGGGACAGGGGGCGCGAGGCTACACCTTC. Amino acid sequence: CASSDPGQGARGYTF.

J is TRBJ1-1 and V is TRBV5-4; D call uncertain. Germline loops: CDR1 SGHNT, CDR2 YYREEE (reference sequence). The CDR3 length is 16 residues. V lost 3 bases and J 7 bases, leaving 22 bases between the germline ends. The CDR3 loop reads CASSSPGEGPDNEAFF. The CDR3 DNA reads as TGTGCCAGCAGCTCACCTGGGGAAGGGCCAGACAATGAAGCTTTCTTT.

CDR3 nucleotides: TGTGCCAGCAGCGTAGATGGGACCCTCTCCTACAATGAGCAGTTCTTC. Translated, it gives CASSVDGTLSYNEQFF. The genes are TRBV9 and TRBJ2-1; D might be TRBD1 or TRBD2, each matching 5 bases. Germline V lookup: CDR1 SGDLS, CDR2 YYNGEE. This CDR3 is built from 16 residues. The V gene lost 0 bases and the J gene lost 0 bases, with 10 bases spanning the gap.

The chain employs TRBV10-2 and TRBJ2-2; TRBD2 matches at 10 bases. Trimming cost V 5 bases and J 6 bases; bases outside gene matches: 3. This CDR3 has 14 amino acids. Germline V gene sequence: CDR1 WSHSY, CDR2 SAAADI. The CDR3 spells CASSLSGGAGELFF. The DNA for the CDR3 is TGCGCCAGCAGTTTGAGCGGGGGGGCCGGGGAGCTGTTTTTT.

The V call is TRBV19, the J call TRBJ1-5; 7 nucleotides line up with TRBD1. Germline V lookup: CDR1 LNHDA, CDR2 SQIVND (reference sequence). CDR3 length: 15 residues. V lost 3 bases to trimming and J lost 4 bases; unmatched junction nucleotides: 6. The CDR3 protein is CASSIQGQVNQPQHF. DNA of the CDR3: TGTGCCAGTAGTATTCAAGGACAGGTTAATCAGCCCCAGCATTTT. The whole variable domain, filled in from reference TRBV19 and TRBJ1-5, reads DGGITQSPKYLFRKEGQNVTLSCEQNLNHDAMYWYRQDPGQGLRLIYYSQIVNDFQKGDIAEGYSVSREKKESFPLTVTSAQKNPTAFYLCASSIQGQVNQPQHFGDGTRLSIL.

This clone was recorded only once. This sequence joins TRBV5-6 and TRBJ2-7, with 8 bases lining up with TRBD2. The CDR3 contains 15 residues. Germline assignment: CDR1 SGHDT and CDR2 YYEEEE. The V segment lost 4 bases and the J segment 5 bases; nucleotides outside the gene matches: 11. CDR3 coding DNA: TGTGCCAGCAGCCCAGACGGGGGGGCTCCTCACGAGCAGTACTTC. Translating gives CASSPDGGAPHEQYF.

This chain uses TRBV7-9 with TRBJ2-2; no clear D. Per germline, CDR1 SEHNR and CDR2 FQNEAQ (reference sequence). The CDR3 runs 13 residues. Trimming stripped 6 bases from V and 5 bases from J, with 10 bases between. This chain's CDR3 is CASSFLRTGELFF. In DNA form, the CDR3 reads TGTGCCAGCAGTTTTTTGCGGACCGGGGAGCTGTTTTTT.

V gene TRBV7-3 combines with J gene TRBJ2-6; D remains ambiguous. The CDR3 has 15 residues. V was trimmed by 10 bases and J by 4 bases, leaving 17 bases between them. Germline V gene data show CDR1 as SGHTA and CDR2 as FQGTGA. CDR3 DNA: TGTGCCACCCAGCTGGAGCGCGCGGGGGCCAACGTCCTGACTTTC. Protein sequence: CATQLERAGANVLTF.

The J gene is TRBJ2-7, the V gene TRBV10-1; 7 bases line up with TRBD2. Germline loops: CDR1 WNHNN, CDR2 SYGVQD (reference sequence). The V and J ends lost 7 bases and 1 base, in that order; junction bases with no gene match: 7. CDR3 length: 14 amino acids. CDR3 DNA sequence: TGCGCCAGCACCGAGCGGGGAACTTCCTACGAGCAGTACTTC. This codes for CASTERGTSYEQYF.

The V call is TRBV7-9, the J call TRBJ2-2; D is perhaps TRBD2 (5 bases). This CDR3 has 16 amino acids. Deletions cut 6 bases from V and 1 base from J, with 15 bases between. Germline CDR1 and CDR2: SEHNR and FQNEAQ (reference sequence). The CDR3 DNA reads as TGTGCCAGCAGTCCACTGACGGGGATGAACACCGGGGAGCTGTTTTTT. As protein: CASSPLTGMNTGELFF.

The chain is built from TRBV5-1 and TRBJ1-1, with a tentative D call TRBD1 (5 bases). Germline values: CDR1 SGHRS, CDR2 YFSETQ. CDR3 length: 15 residues. The ends were cut back, 1 base at V and 3 bases at J, with 13 bases in the middle. The CDR3 sequence is CASSLSLGADTEAFF. The CDR3 DNA is TGCGCCAGCAGCTTGTCACTCGGGGCGGACACTGAAGCTTTCTTT.

The sample holds one count of this clone. V gene TRBV7-9 combines with J gene TRBJ2-7; no clear D gene. Trimming stripped 1 base from V and 5 bases from J, with 6 bases between. CDR1 and CDR2 from the germline V gene are SEHNR and FQNEAQ (reference sequence). The CDR3 has 12 amino acids. As DNA, the CDR3 is TGTGCCAGCAGCTTAGTTGAGCACGAGCAGTACTTC. It is translated as CASSLVEHEQYF.

The chain employs TRBV27 and TRBJ1-5; perhaps TRBD1 as D (5 bases). The V end lost 6 bases, the J end lost 3 bases, and 9 bases lay between the germline ends. Germline loops: CDR1 MNHEY, CDR2 SMNVEV (reference sequence). The CDR3 length is 13 residues. The CDR3 spells CASRQGDNQPQHF. Written as DNA, the CDR3 is TGTGCCAGCAGGCAGGGAGACAATCAGCCCCAGCATTTT.